Listed below are T cell receptor beta chains from one sample, sequenced in a study of cytomegalovirus exposure and HLA in healthy donors. Using immunoSEQ multiplex PCR, the repertoire was profiled, and TCRdb retains in-frame clones only, with some absent. The table lists 100,000 to 150,000 clones, with around 1.5% in the top ten. Sequenced sample: PBMCs. Receptor source: a woman aged 40 to 50 in good health and CMV-seronegative. The CDR3 runs from the conserved cysteine through the conserved F or W. D genes are given only for firm matches.

v_gene	j_gene	d_gene	CDR3aa	CDR3nt
TRBV5-6	TRBJ1-1	NA	CASSLSGTPFAAFF	TGTGCCAGCAGCTTGTCAGGGACTCCCTTCGCAGCTTTCTTT
TRBV7-2	TRBJ2-5	TRBD2	CASSPGTSGVETQYF	TGTGCCAGCAGCCCGGGCACTAGCGGGGTAGAGACCCAGTACTTC
TRBV21-1	TRBJ1-1	NA	CARSGTLNTEAFF	TGTGCCAGGTCCGGGACATTGAACACTGAAGCTTTCTTT
TRBV5-4	TRBJ2-5	NA	CASSLDPSLETQYF	TGTGCCAGCAGCTTGGATCCTAGTTTGGAGACCCAGTACTTC
TRBV9	TRBJ2-7	TRBD2	CASSVALAGASYEQYF	TGTGCCAGCAGCGTAGCTCTAGCGGGGGCCTCCTACGAGCAGTACTTC
TRBV6-4	TRBJ2-1	NA	CASREQGYSYNEQFF	TGTGCCAGCAGAGAACAGGGATACTCCTACAATGAGCAGTTCTTC
TRBV5-1	TRBJ1-2	TRBD1	CASSLLGQGGYTF	TGCGCCAGCAGCCTTCTGGGACAGGGAGGCTACACCTTC
TRBV29-1	TRBJ2-7	NA	CSATLRAGEQYF	TGCAGCGCCACACTAAGGGCGGGGGAGCAGTACTTC
TRBV6-5	TRBJ2-3	TRBD1	CASSWTGGTDTQYF	TGTGCCAGCAGTTGGACAGGAGGCACAGATACGCAGTATTTT
TRBV18	TRBJ2-2	NA	CASSPLQDPTGELFF	TGTGCCAGCTCACCATTGCAGGATCCCACCGGGGAGCTGTTTTTT
TRBV2	TRBJ1-2	NA	CASNSGQSANYGYTF	TGTGCCAGCAACAGCGGACAGTCAGCTAACTATGGCTACACCTTC
TRBV5-6	TRBJ2-7	NA	CASSRGAGVYEQYF	TGTGCCAGCAGCCGAGGGGCAGGGGTTTACGAGCAGTACTTC
TRBV15	TRBJ2-5	TRBD1	CATSRVSGTGRETQYF	TGTGCCACCAGCAGAGTTTCCGGGACAGGGCGCGAGACCCAGTACTTC
TRBV5-4	TRBJ1-1	NA	CASSLYGETEAFF	TGTGCCAGCAGCTTGTACGGGGAGACTGAAGCTTTCTTT
TRBV7-3	TRBJ1-1	NA	CASSLVGVDTEAFF	TGTGCCAGCAGCTTAGTAGGGGTCGACACTGAAGCTTTCTTT
TRBV10-3	TRBJ1-2	NA	CAISGGQNNYGYTF	TGTGCCATCAGTGGGGGCCAAAATAACTATGGCTACACCTTC
TRBV5-1	TRBJ2-2	NA	CASSQNTGELFF	TGCGCCAGCAGCCAGAACACCGGGGAGCTGTTTTTT
TRBV9	TRBJ2-3	NA	CASSVVGFADTQYF	TGTGCCAGCAGCGTAGTGGGCTTTGCAGATACGCAGTATTTT
TRBV7-6	TRBJ1-1	NA	CASSLNRVEAEAFF	TGTGCCAGCAGCCTTAACAGGGTCGAGGCTGAAGCTTTCTTT
TRBV7-3	TRBJ2-2	NA	CASSFQGTTGELFF	TGTGCCAGCAGCTTCCAGGGGACCACCGGGGAGCTGTTTTTT
TRBV7-6	TRBJ2-7	NA	CASSLNPSDEQYF	TGTGCCAGCAGCTTAAACCCCAGCGACGAGCAGTACTTC
TRBV2	TRBJ2-5	NA	CASIMDSKETQYF	TGTGCCAGCATAATGGACAGTAAAGAGACCCAGTACTTC
TRBV10-1	TRBJ2-7	NA	CASSESSPLDEQYF	TGCGCCAGCAGTGAGTCGTCGCCACTGGACGAGCAGTACTTC
TRBV18	TRBJ2-5	NA	CASSPSTGTQETQYF	TGTGCCAGCTCACCGTCGACAGGGACTCAAGAGACCCAGTACTTC
TRBV6-4	TRBJ2-1	NA	CASSDSTRIPEQFF	TGTGCCAGCAGTGACTCGACACGTATTCCTGAGCAGTTCTTC
TRBV5-6	TRBJ1-2	TRBD1	CASRSAGQGGFGYTF	TGTGCCAGCAGATCTGCCGGACAGGGGGGATTTGGCTACACCTTC
TRBV29-1	TRBJ1-2	TRBD1	CSVTRDSYGYTF	TGCAGCGTGACCCGGGACAGCTATGGCTACACCTTC
TRBV19	TRBJ1-3	TRBD1	CASSMGDRHLAGNTIYF	TGTGCCAGTAGTATGGGGGACAGGCATCTCGCGGGAAACACCATATATTTT
TRBV28	TRBJ1-5	NA	CASGVPRGQPQHF	TGTGCCAGCGGGGTGCCGAGGGGGCAGCCCCAGCATTTT
TRBV5-5	TRBJ1-2	NA	CASRKTANYGYTF	TGTGCCAGCAGAAAAACAGCCAACTATGGCTACACCTTC
TRBV5-6	TRBJ1-2	TRBD1	CASRPTGAYGYTF	TGTGCCAGCAGACCGACAGGGGCGTATGGCTACACCTTC
TRBV5-6	TRBJ2-5	TRBD2	CASSWAGTRAQDF	TGTGCCAGCAGCTGGGCCGGGACTAGGGCCCAAGACTTC
TRBV5-1	TRBJ1-3	NA	CASSSQGSGNTIYF	TGCGCCAGCAGCTCACAGGGATCTGGAAACACCATATATTTT
TRBV7-2	TRBJ1-1	TRBD1	CASSSLGQLNTEAFF	TGTGCCAGCAGCTCATTGGGACAGCTGAACACTGAAGCTTTCTTT
TRBV5-4	TRBJ2-2	TRBD1	CASSSESVGTGKFGELFF	TGTGCCAGCAGTTCCGAATCAGTTGGGACAGGGAAGTTCGGGGAGCTGTTTTTT
TRBV10-3	TRBJ1-1	TRBD1	CAIRDRDLNTEAFF	TGTGCCATCAGGGACAGGGACCTTAACACTGAAGCTTTCTTT
TRBV7-2	TRBJ2-3	TRBD1	CASSLARGLSTDTQYF	TGTGCCAGCAGCTTAGCCAGGGGGCTTTCCACAGATACGCAGTATTTT
TRBV25-1	TRBJ1-1	TRBD1	CASSELGTGVWSAFF	TGTGCCAGCAGTGAATTAGGGACAGGGGTTTGGTCAGCTTTCTTT
TRBV5-1	TRBJ1-5	NA	CASSLAVNQPQHF	TGCGCCAGCAGCTTAGCCGTAAATCAGCCCCAGCATTTT
TRBV28	TRBJ1-1	TRBD1	CASSSPGGADTEAFF	TGTGCCAGCAGTTCCCCAGGGGGCGCGGACACTGAAGCTTTCTTT
TRBV6-5	TRBJ1-1	NA	CASSYSRVTEAFF	TGTGCCAGCAGTTACTCCAGGGTGACTGAAGCTTTCTTT
TRBV5-8	TRBJ1-1	NA	CASSPGVRGGSEAFF	TGTGCCAGCAGCCCAGGAGTGAGGGGAGGGTCTGAAGCTTTCTTT
TRBV2	TRBJ2-3	NA	CASSEDGRQRDTQYF	TGTGCCAGCAGTGAAGACGGTCGGCAGAGGGATACGCAGTATTTT
TRBV29-1	TRBJ2-7	NA	CSVKGPRPYEQYF	TGCAGCGTTAAAGGGCCTAGACCCTACGAGCAGTACTTC
TRBV13	TRBJ1-5	NA	CASSFRGENQPQHF	TGTGCCAGCAGCTTTCGGGGGGAAAATCAGCCCCAGCATTTT
TRBV7-9	TRBJ1-5	TRBD1	CASSAGQYNQPQHF	TGTGCCAGCAGCGCGGGACAGTACAATCAGCCCCAGCATTTT
TRBV7-9	TRBJ1-3	NA	CASSLEYRKPGNTIYF	TGTGCCAGCAGCTTAGAGTACAGAAAACCTGGAAACACCATATATTTT
TRBV6-1	TRBJ1-1	NA	CASSEMGLNTEALF	TGTGCCAGCAGTGAAATGGGACTGAACACTGAAGCTCTCTTT